This TCR beta chain was found in a study of blood T cell repertoires in COVID-19. Study context: Spain, Italy and the United States supplied samples that represented acute and convalescent COVID-19.

J gave up 11 bases and V 4 bases, and 13 bases lay outside the gene matches. The germline CDR1 and CDR2 sequences are SGHKS and YYEKEE (reference sequence). This CDR3 has 15 amino acids. Measured with immunoSEQ multiplex PCR; TCRdb has only the in-frame clones, and not every one. Among around 130,000 clones listed, 80% to 85% were seen once. Participants were aged 18 to 89 years from some 24 US areas. Sample: PBMCs or T cells enriched from blood (not recorded which). The source of this sequence is a young man who had recovered from COVID-19. The chain has TRBV5-5 and TRBJ1-1; TRBD1 matches 11 bases. CDR3 DNA: TGTGCCAGCAGCCGAAAGGGACAGGGGGATCGCGGGGCTTTCTTT. This gives the protein CASSRKGQGDRGAFF.